This passage covers 8 T cell receptor beta chains from one sample sequenced in a study of blood T cell repertoires in COVID-19. Measured with immunoSEQ multiplex PCR; TCRdb has only the in-frame clones, and not every one. The table has about 180,000 clones, over 75% seen once. Sequencing was done on a sample of PBMCs or T cells enriched from blood (not recorded which). Every receptor here comes from a woman aged 18-30 years who had recovered from COVID-19.

The chain uses TRBV30 and TRBJ2-1; the match to TRBD2 covers 7 bases. With 1 base clipped from V and 4 bases from J, the junction kept 7 bases outside the gene matches. This CDR3 has 15 residues. CDR1 and CDR2 from the germline V gene are GTSNPN and SVGIG (reference sequence). The CDR3 protein is CAWSAERGPYNEQFF. The CDR3 DNA reads TGTGCCTGGAGTGCAGAGCGGGGACCTTACAATGAGCAGTTCTTC.

The chain joins TRBV6-6 to TRBJ1-1; 7 bases fit TRBD1. CDR1 and CDR2 from the germline V gene are MNHNY and SVGAGI (reference sequence). The CDR3 length is 13 residues. Germline trimming cut 6 bases from V and 6 bases from J; bases unmatched to any gene: 7. CDR3: CASSYDRVAEAFF. DNA of the CDR3: TGTGCCAGCAGCTACGACAGGGTCGCTGAAGCTTTCTTT.

This chain joins TRBV10-2 and TRBJ1-2; 8 bases are a match to TRBD1. J was trimmed by 4 bases and V by 3 bases; bases with no gene match: 10. Germline values: CDR1 WSHSY, CDR2 SAAADI. CDR3 size: 16 residues. The CDR3 protein is CASSESQGAMGYGYTF. CDR3 coding DNA: TGCGCCAGCAGTGAAAGTCAGGGGGCTATGGGCTATGGCTACACCTTC.

The V and J genes are TRBV19 and TRBJ2-5; TRBD1 matches at 11 bases. CDR3 length: 15 amino acids. CDR1 and CDR2 (germline): LNHDA, SQIVND (reference sequence). The ends lost 6 bases at V and 5 bases at J; junction bases unmatched: 8. The CDR3 DNA reads TGTGCCAGTAGCTTACAGGGGACAGGGGGTGAGACCCAGTACTTC. Translated: CASSLQGTGGETQYF.

This clone has a handful of counts. The chain has TRBV6-4 and TRBJ2-3, with D perhaps matching TRBD2 (6 bases). Germline CDR1 is MRHNA and CDR2 is SNTAGT. The V and J ends lost 0 bases and 3 bases respectively, with 13 bases between them. The CDR3 loop spans 16 amino acids. This chain's CDR3 is CASSDSPAEGTDTQYF. As DNA, the CDR3 is TGTGCCAGCAGTGACTCTCCAGCGGAGGGAACAGATACGCAGTATTTT.

This chain connects TRBV5-4 to TRBJ1-1; maybe TRBD1 (6 bases). This CDR3 has 14 amino acids. Per the germline V gene, CDR1 is SGHNT and CDR2 is YYREEE (reference sequence). V lost 0 bases and J lost 1, with 7 bases in between. This CDR3 is CASSLGTANTEAFF. The CDR3 bases are TGTGCCAGCAGCTTGGGGACAGCGAACACTGAAGCTTTCTTT.

This clone was observed a single time. The V and J genes are TRBV18 and TRBJ1-2, with D maybe TRBD1 (5 bases). The CDR3 spans 12 residues. The germline V gene encodes CDR1 KGHSH and CDR2 LQKENI. V lost 2 bases and J lost 6, with 7 bases in between. CDR3 residues: CASSPGANGYTF. The CDR3 region has the DNA TGTGCCAGCTCACCAGGGGCTAATGGCTACACCTTC.

The chain joins TRBV6-5 to TRBJ1-1; no definite D call. CDR3 length equals 14 residues. The germline gives CDR1 MNHEY, CDR2 SVGAGI. V was shortened by 2 bases and J by 5 bases, with 12 bases between the two germline ends. The CDR3 DNA sequence: TGTGCCAGCAGTTACCGAGGTTTTGGTACTGAAGCTTTCTTT. Amino acid sequence: CASSYRGFGTEAFF.